This T cell receptor (beta chain) was obtained from a study of blood T cell repertoires in COVID-19. This clone was seen a handful of times. Assay: immunoSEQ multiplex PCR; the TCRdb copy retains only in-frame clones and omits some. The profile shows 200,000 to 300,000 clones, more than 75% of them singletons. V was shortened by 0 bases and J by 6 bases, with 12 bases between the two germline ends. Germline CDR1 SGHDT, CDR2 YYEEEE. The CDR3 sequence is 14 residues long. Sequencing was carried out using peripheral blood. This clonotype was obtained from a woman aged 40 to 50 who had recovered from COVID-19. The chain employs TRBV5-6 and TRBJ1-2, with unresolved D. The DNA of the CDR3 is TGTGCCAGCAGCTTGGTACGGATTGAGGATGGCTACACCTTC. It encodes CASSLVRIEDGYTF.